This TCR beta chain was recovered during a study of cytomegalovirus exposure and HLA in healthy donors. Study observations and caveats: A later analysis found that most CMV-associated TCR beta chains appeared HLA-restricted. TCR beta V- and J-gene trimming was later associated with a missense DCLRE1C variant. The study listed 150 to 200 cytomegalovirus-associated TCR beta chains.

This CDR3 comprises 15 residues. With 5 bases clipped from V and 0 bases from J, the junction kept 6 bases outside the gene matches. Germline V CDR1 and CDR2: SGHDT, YYEEEE. PCR primers comprised 60 Vbeta and 13 Jbeta primers. Data came from immunoSEQ multiplex PCR; TCRdb stores just in-frame clones and leaves some out. This sample's table has fewer than 70,000 clones. With respect to this clone: The target antigen is unknown.

The sample was PBMCs. This chain uses TRBV5-6 with TRBJ1-1, with TRBD1 matching over 8 bases. The sequence came from a woman in her late teens or twenties in good health and CMV-seronegative. The CDR3 coding sequence is TGTGCCAGCAGTTACCGGACAGGGTTGAACACTGAAGCTTTCTTT. Protein sequence: CASSYRTGLNTEAFF.